The present TCR beta chain was sequenced within a study of T cell changes during pregnancy in multiple sclerosis. Sequencing was performed with immunoSEQ multiplex PCR; in TCRdb, only in-frame clones are kept and a portion is missing. The repertoire includes almost 20,000 clones, about nine tenths of them detected once, and about 7.5% sits in the top ten. Germline V lookup: CDR1 MNHNS, CDR2 SASEGT. V dropped 3 bases and J dropped 7; count of bases not matched to a gene: 4. The CDR3 has 14 residues. This sequence joins TRBV6-1 and TRBJ1-4; TRBD1 aligns across 8 bases. The starting material was CD8+ T cells from peripheral blood mononuclear cells, obtained in the second trimester of pregnancy. The TCR was taken from a female donor in good health, enrolled as a control in a pregnancy study. CDR3 DNA: TGTGCCAGCAGTGACGGACAGGGTAGTGAAAAACTGTTTTTT. Amino acid sequence: CASSDGQGSEKLFF.